Each of the 10 T cell receptor beta chains below was sequenced from the same sample in a study of shared clonotypes between healthy human individuals. Profiling relied on immunoSEQ multiplex PCR, and the TCRdb table lists in-frame clones only, not all of them. The sample consists of roughly 2 million clones, 85% to 95% of them appearing once. Sample: naive CD4+ T cells sorted from blood. Noted subset: CD45RA+ positively selected. The receptors come from a man younger than 30 in good health.

This chain joins TRBV18 and TRBJ1-1; D is unresolved. Germline values: CDR1 KGHSH, CDR2 LQKENI. Trimming cost V 2 bases and J 0 bases, with 7 bases left between them. The CDR3 contains 14 residues. The CDR3 nucleotides read TGTGCCAGCTCACCATTTGAGATGAACACTGAAGCTTTCTTT. Its translation is CASSPFEMNTEAFF.

The chain combines TRBV12-5 with TRBJ2-1; D call uncertain. Germline V gene sequence: CDR1 LGHNT, CDR2 FRNRAP. V was pared by 4 bases and J by 6 bases, with 13 bases between. The CDR3 is 14 amino acids. CDR3 DNA: TGTGCTAGTGGTTCCCCCCCCGCTATCAATGAGCAGTTCTTC. It encodes CASGSPPAINEQFF.

This clone was observed a single time. The V and J genes are TRBV4-1 and TRBJ1-1; TRBD1 matches 7 bases. Germline V gives CDR1 MGHRA, CDR2 YSYEKL. The V gene end was trimmed by 2 bases and the J gene end by 1 base; junction bases not matched to a gene: 19. This CDR3 has 20 amino acids. The chain's CDR3 is CASSQSRGQPDPKGNTEAFF. CDR3 DNA sequence: TGCGCCAGCAGCCAATCAAGGGGACAGCCTGATCCGAAAGGGAACACTGAAGCTTTCTTT.

Worth noting for this clone: One end of the junction fails to match germline, which may point to a read error. The CDR3 here is CASRLGSLTNEKLFF. The CDR3 DNA is TGCGCCAGCAGGTTGGGCAGCCTCACTAATGAAAAACTGTTTTTT. V usage is TRBV5-1 and J usage is TRBJ1-4; D uncertain. The germline CDR1 and CDR2 sequences are SGHRS and YFSETQ. The CDR3 spans 15 residues.

This clone was detected once. The chain joins TRBV4-3 to TRBJ2-3; D is perhaps TRBD1 (5 bases). Germline assignment: CDR1 LGHNA and CDR2 YSLEER. V shed 1 base and J shed 0 bases, with 8 bases lying between them. There are 15 residues in the CDR3. The CDR3 protein is CASSQGGQSTDTQYF. Written as DNA, the CDR3 is TGCGCCAGCAGCCAAGGGGGCCAAAGCACAGATACGCAGTATTTT.

With respect to this clone: This same CDR3 is encoded by further DNA sequences in the sample. The chain couples TRBV5-4 to TRBJ2-2; no definite D call. Germline V lookup: CDR1 SGHNT, CDR2 YYREEE (reference sequence). CDR3 length: 14 residues. Trimming took off 4 bases at V and 1 base at J, with 8 bases between the two ends. The CDR3 loop reads CASSPPGNTGELFF. The CDR3, as DNA: TGTGCCAGCAGCCCACCAGGGAACACCGGGGAGCTGTTTTTT.

V usage is TRBV9 and J usage is TRBJ1-1, with 11 nucleotides matching TRBD1. Germline loops: CDR1 SGDLS, CDR2 YYNGEE. The V and J ends lost 3 bases and 3 bases, in that order; junction bases with no gene match: 4. The CDR3 spans 15 residues. The DNA of the CDR3 is TGTGCCAGCAGCGCACCGGACAGGGGGCACACTGAAGCTTTCTTT. This gives the protein CASSAPDRGHTEAFF.

This clone occurred once. The rearrangement joins TRBV4-3 to TRBJ1-6, with D possibly TRBD1 on 5 matching bases. Deletions cut 0 bases from V and 9 bases from J, with 15 bases between. This CDR3 has 16 amino acids. Germline assignment: CDR1 LGHNA and CDR2 YSLEER. This chain's CDR3 is CASSQDRDGGISPLHF. The CDR3 DNA reads as TGCGCCAGCAGCCAAGATCGGGACGGTGGGATTTCACCCCTCCACTTT.

The CDR3 DNA reads as TGCGCCAGCAGTGAGGAAGGGTTTGGCCCAGATACGCAGTATTTT. Protein product: CASSEEGFGPDTQYF. J is TRBJ2-3 and V is TRBV10-1; D remains ambiguous. Germline-derived CDR1 and CDR2 are WNHNN and SYGVQD (reference sequence). Trimming took 2 bases from V and 4 from J, leaving 13 bases between them. This CDR3 has 15 residues.

The rearrangement joins TRBV6-6 to TRBJ2-2, with D perhaps TRBD2 (6 bases). CDR1 MNHNY and CDR2 SVGAGI come from the germline V gene (reference sequence). The CDR3 spans 15 residues. V was cut by 5 bases and J by 4 bases, with 14 bases left in between. CDR3 protein: CASSAPGLRTGELFF. Here the CDR3 DNA reads TGTGCCAGCAGTGCTCCGGGACTCCGCACCGGGGAGCTGTTTTTT.